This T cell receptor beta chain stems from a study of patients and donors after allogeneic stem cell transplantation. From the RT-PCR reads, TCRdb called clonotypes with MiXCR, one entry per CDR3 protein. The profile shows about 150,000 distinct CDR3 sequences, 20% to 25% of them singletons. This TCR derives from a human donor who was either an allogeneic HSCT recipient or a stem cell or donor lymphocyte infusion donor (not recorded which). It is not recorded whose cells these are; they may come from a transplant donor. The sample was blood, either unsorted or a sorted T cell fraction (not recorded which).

The DNA of the CDR3 is TGTGCCAGCAGTCCCCAGGAGAATCAGCCCCAGCATTTT. Translated: CASSPQENQPQHF. The V gene is TRBV12-3 or TRBV12-4, the J gene TRBJ1-5; D not certain. V gave up 5 bases and J gave up 4 bases, with 9 bases separating them. This CDR3 region has 13 residues.